The 28 T cell receptor beta chains below were found in one sample sequenced in a study of T cell changes during pregnancy in multiple sclerosis. Only in-frame clones appear in the TCRdb table, and some are missing; sequencing was by immunoSEQ multiplex PCR. The sample holds 30,000 to 40,000 clones, 85% to 95% seen once. The input for sequencing was CD4+ T cells from peripheral blood mononuclear cells, taken in the second trimester of pregnancy. These receptors all stem from a female donor with multiple sclerosis, enrolled in a pregnancy study.

This clone was found once. The chain uses TRBV5-1 and TRBJ1-1, with TRBD1 as a possible D gene (6 bases). The CDR3 extends over 15 amino acids. Germline V lookup: CDR1 SGHRS, CDR2 YFSETQ. V was trimmed by 6 bases and J by 2 bases, leaving 17 bases between them. The CDR3 sequence is CASTHGGGANTEAFF. In DNA form, the CDR3 reads TGCGCCAGCACTCACGGCGGGGGCGCAAACACTGAAGCTTTCTTT.

The chain carries TRBV7-9 and TRBJ2-3; 7 bases are shared with TRBD2. The CDR3 extends over 15 amino acids. V trimming: 0 bases; J trimming: 3 bases; junction bases outside the gene matches: 3. Germline V CDR1 and CDR2: SEHNR, FQNEAQ (reference sequence). The chain's CDR3 is CASSLAGGRTDTQYF. The CDR3 DNA sequence: TGTGCCAGCAGCTTAGCGGGAGGGAGGACAGATACGCAGTATTTT.

This chain links TRBV19 with TRBJ1-1; no firm D call. Trimming cost V 8 bases and J 0 bases, with 10 bases left between them. This CDR3 spans 13 amino acids. Germline V gives CDR1 LNHDA, CDR2 SQIVND (reference sequence). This chain's CDR3 is CASRQALNTEAFF. The CDR3 DNA reads as TGTGCCAGTCGCCAGGCGTTGAACACTGAAGCTTTCTTT.

The rearrangement uses TRBV10-2 and TRBJ1-5; D not resolved. CDR3 length: 16 residues. Deletions cut 2 bases from V and 1 base from J, with 12 bases between. From germline, CDR1 is WSHSY and CDR2 SAAADI. CDR3 nucleotides: TGCGCCAGCAGTGAGAGTCGAGCGTCGAGCAATCAGCCCCAGCATTTT. This gives the protein CASSESRASSNQPQHF.

The rearrangement links TRBV20-1 to TRBJ2-7; 8 bases agree with TRBD1. Germline-derived CDR1 and CDR2 are DFQATT and SNEGSKA (reference sequence). The V gene end was trimmed by 3 bases and the J gene end by 6 bases; junction bases not matched to a gene: 1. CDR3 length: 11 residues. CDR3 amino acids: CSARTGVEQYF. Written as DNA, the CDR3 is TGCAGTGCTAGGACAGGGGTCGAGCAGTACTTC.

The J gene is TRBJ1-1, the V gene TRBV7-9, with 8 positions matching TRBD1. CDR3 size: 14 residues. With 5 bases clipped from V and 5 bases from J, the junction kept 7 bases outside the gene matches. CDR1 SEHNR and CDR2 FQNEAQ come from the germline V gene (reference sequence). The CDR3 loop reads CASSRRQGRTEAFF. The CDR3 DNA reads as TGTGCCAGCAGCCGAAGACAGGGGCGGACTGAAGCTTTCTTT.

The chain joins TRBV19 to TRBJ2-1, with TRBD2 as a possible D gene (6 bases). Deletions cut 7 bases from V and 7 bases from J, with 17 bases between. Looked up from germline, CDR1 is LNHDA and CDR2 is SQIVND (reference sequence). There are 14 residues in the CDR3. The CDR3 nucleotides are TGTGCCAGTATGGCGGGAACGGCGGGGAATGAGCAGTTCTTC. Its protein is CASMAGTAGNEQFF.

The rearrangement links TRBV5-4 to TRBJ2-7; 9 nucleotides align to TRBD1. Unmatched junction bases numbered 1, after V lost 0 bases and J lost 3 bases. Germline V gene lookup returns CDR1 SGHNT and CDR2 YYREEE (reference sequence). The CDR3 extends over 14 amino acids. This chain's CDR3 is CASSLGQGVYEQYF. CDR3 nucleotides: TGTGCCAGCAGCTTGGGACAGGGGGTCTACGAGCAGTACTTC.

The gene calls are TRBV6-5 and TRBJ2-1, with TRBD2 identical over 9 bases. The CDR3 has 15 residues. The ends lost 6 bases at V and 3 bases at J; junction bases unmatched: 6. Germline CDR1 MNHEY, CDR2 SVGAGI. DNA of the CDR3: TGTGCCAGCAGCTTAACTAGCGGGCTCTACAATGAGCAGTTCTTC. Its protein product is CASSLTSGLYNEQFF.

The gene calls are TRBV6-1 and TRBJ2-7, with D unresolved. CDR3 length equals 16 residues. Germline lookup yields CDR1 MNHNS and CDR2 SASEGT. V shed 4 bases and J shed 5 bases, with 21 bases lying between them. CDR3 nucleotide sequence: TGTGCCAGCAGTGCGACCAAAGTCAGCGCCTTTGACGAGCAGTACTTC. Its protein is CASSATKVSAFDEQYF.

The chain recombines TRBV2 with TRBJ1-2, with D possibly matching TRBD1 (5 bases). Germline V gives CDR1 SNHLY, CDR2 FYNNEI. The V gene lost 0 bases and the J gene lost 4 bases, with 15 bases spanning the gap. This CDR3 has 16 amino acids. The CDR3 DNA is TGTGCCAGCAGTGAAGCGCTTCGGAGGGGAAGCTATGGCTACACCTTC. Its translation: CASSEALRRGSYGYTF.

V is TRBV4-1 and J is TRBJ1-3, with a weak D call TRBD1 (6 bases). Trimming cost V 2 bases and J 0 bases, with 17 bases left between them. The CDR3 totals 18 residues. Germline loops: CDR1 MGHRA, CDR2 YSYEKL. The CDR3 here is CASSQPRTAVTSGNTIYF. The CDR3 region has the DNA TGCGCCAGCAGCCAACCAAGGACAGCCGTGACCTCTGGAAACACCATATATTTT.

CDR3 DNA: TGTGCCTGGATGACAGGGTCTAAGACTGAAGCTTTCTTT. Protein product: CAWMTGSKTEAFF. The V call is TRBV30, the J call TRBJ1-1; 7 bases line up with TRBD1. Unmatched junction bases numbered 7, after V lost 4 bases and J lost 5 bases. Germline V lookup: CDR1 GTSNPN, CDR2 SVGIG (reference sequence). The CDR3 is 13 residues long. The complete variable domain, with remaining parts taken from reference TRBV30 and TRBJ1-1, reads SQTIHQWPATLVQPVGSPLSLECTVEGTSNPNLYWYRQAAGRGLQLLFYSVGIGQISSEVPQNLSASRPQDRQFILSSKKLLLSDSGFYLCAWMTGSKTEAFFGQGTRLTVV.

This chain uses TRBV19 with TRBJ2-1; the match to TRBD2 covers 9 bases. CDR3 length: 16 residues. Germline CDR1 is LNHDA and CDR2 is SQIVND (reference sequence). V lost 6 bases, J lost 0 bases, and 6 bases stayed unmatched. DNA for the CDR3: TGTGCCAGTAGGGGCGGGAGGGGAAGCTCCTACAATGAGCAGTTCTTC. Translating it yields CASRGGRGSSYNEQFF. Using reference TRBV19 and TRBJ2-1 for the parts outside the CDR3, the full variable domain is DGGITQSPKYLFRKEGQNVTLSCEQNLNHDAMYWYRQDPGQGLRLIYYSQIVNDFQKGDIAEGYSVSREKKESFPLTVTSAQKNPTAFYLCASRGGRGSSYNEQFFGPGTRLTVL.

The CDR3 nucleotides read TGTGCCAGCAGTGCCTATCAGGGGGGTGGGCGCAATCAGCCCCAGCATTTT. Encoded protein: CASSAYQGGGRNQPQHF. This rearrangement joins TRBV6-1 to TRBJ1-5, with 7 bases matching TRBD1. The CDR3 is 17 amino acids. V was clipped by 4 bases and J by 2 bases; unmatched bases: 11. The germline gives CDR1 MNHNS, CDR2 SASEGT.

The gene calls are TRBV10-3 and TRBJ2-5; TRBD2 is a possible D gene (7 bases). Germline values: CDR1 ENHRY, CDR2 SYGVKD. CDR3 length equals 12 residues. Trimming removed 11 bases at V and 4 bases at J, with 14 bases between. CDR3 bases: TGTGCCTCCGCCGGGGGGCGAGAGACCCAGTACTTC. Translated, it gives CASAGGRETQYF.

The chain is built from TRBV27 and TRBJ1-1, with D uncertain. CDR1 is MNHEY and CDR2 is SMNVEV in the germline V gene (reference sequence). The CDR3 length is 14 residues. V was cut by 0 bases and J by 6 bases, with 11 bases left in between. The CDR3 DNA reads TGTGCCAGCAGTTTATCGTATGGGGAGCCTGAAGCTTTCTTT. It translates to CASSLSYGEPEAFF.

The rearrangement joins TRBV19 to TRBJ1-1, with 7 bases aligning to TRBD1. V lost 8 bases, J lost 5 bases, and 8 bases stayed unmatched. This CDR3 is built from 13 residues. Germline V gives CDR1 LNHDA, CDR2 SQIVND (reference sequence). CDR3 in amino acids: CASLFQGGTEAFF. The CDR3 nucleotides read TGTGCCAGTTTGTTCCAGGGGGGAACTGAAGCTTTCTTT.

CDR3 bases: TGTGCCAGCAGCCCACCGGGACTAGCGCCGAGCACCGGGGAGCTGTTTTTT. Translation gives CASSPPGLAPSTGELFF. The chain employs TRBV7-9 and TRBJ2-2, with 10 bases aligning to TRBD2. V shed 5 bases and J 4 bases; nucleotides not matched to a gene: 10. The CDR3 consists of 17 residues. Per germline, CDR1 SEHNR and CDR2 FQNEAQ (reference sequence).

Worth noting for this clone: One junction end does not reproduce the germline sequence, and a read error may be involved. J is TRBJ2-7 and V is TRBV28, with D perhaps assigned TRBD1 or TRBD2 (6 bases each). The CDR3 spans 14 residues. Germline V gene sequence: CDR1 MDHEN, CDR2 SYDVKM. The CDR3 spells CASTLGGITYEQYF. The DNA for the CDR3 is TGTGCCAGCACTTTAGGGGGGATTACCTACGAGCAGTACTTC.

To note about this clone: The junction departs from germline at one end; a sequencing error may be responsible. J is TRBJ2-6 and V is TRBV9; D is unresolved. The CDR3 length is 12 residues. CDR1 SGDLS and CDR2 YYNGEE come from the germline V gene. CDR3 sequence reads: CASSVGANVLTF. The CDR3 nucleotides are TGTGCCAGCAGCGTAGGGGCAAACGTCCTGACTTTC.

The chain links TRBV6-1 to TRBJ1-2; D uncertain. The CDR3 covers 12 residues. Germline assignment: CDR1 MNHNS and CDR2 SASEGT. The germline V and J ends were trimmed by 4 bases and 4 bases, with 7 bases remaining between them. CDR3 protein: CASSGGTYGYTF. In nucleotides, the CDR3 is TGTGCCAGCAGTGGCGGAACCTATGGCTACACCTTC.

The chain couples TRBV19 to TRBJ1-1, with 10 bases matching TRBD1. Germline-derived CDR1 and CDR2 are LNHDA and SQIVND (reference sequence). V shed 10 bases, J shed 2 bases, and the junction held 7 bases outside the gene matches. CDR3 length: 14 residues. The CDR3 nucleotides read TGTGCCATTAAGGACAGGGGGATAAACACTGAAGCTTTCTTT. Its translation: CAIKDRGINTEAFF.

The chain employs TRBV5-1 and TRBJ2-7; TRBD1 is a possible D gene (6 bases). V was shortened by 0 bases and J by 0 bases, with 13 bases between the two germline ends. CDR3 length: 16 amino acids. Germline-derived CDR1 and CDR2 are SGHRS and YFSETQ. Here the CDR3 DNA reads TGCGCCAGCAGCTTGGAGGGCCCAGGGGACTCCTACGAGCAGTACTTC. Protein product: CASSLEGPGDSYEQYF.

The chain's CDR3 is CASSLGQTRNQPQHF. The CDR3 DNA follows: TGTGCCAGCAGTTTAGGACAGACACGCAATCAGCCCCAGCATTTT. The chain has TRBV28 and TRBJ1-5; possible D gene TRBD1, 6 bases. CDR3 length equals 15 residues. V was shortened by 2 bases and J by 2 bases, with 10 bases between the two germline ends. Germline CDR1 and CDR2: MDHEN and SYDVKM.

The sample holds one count of this clone. V is TRBV6-5 and J is TRBJ1-2; TRBD1 matches 7 bases. Trimming removed 5 bases from V and 4 bases from J; junction bases left unmatched: 4. In germline, CDR1 is MNHEY, CDR2 SVGAGI. The CDR3 covers 13 residues. The CDR3 coding sequence is TGTGCCAGCAGTCGACAGGGAGCCTATGGCTACACCTTC. This sequence encodes CASSRQGAYGYTF.

The V call is TRBV28, the J call TRBJ2-1; D gene ambiguous. The V and J ends lost 4 bases and 7 bases respectively, with 5 bases between them. Germline CDR1 MDHEN, CDR2 SYDVKM. The CDR3 length is 11 residues. CDR3 nucleotide sequence: TGTGCCAGCAGTTGGGCGAATGAGCAGTTCTTC. It encodes CASSWANEQFF.

Here the CDR3 DNA reads TGTGCCAGCAGCTTCGACGGAGGCTATGGCTACACCTTC. Amino acid sequence: CASSFDGGYGYTF. The rearrangement uses TRBV2 and TRBJ1-2; unclear D gene. This CDR3 region has 13 residues. The germline V gene encodes CDR1 SNHLY and CDR2 FYNNEI. V lost 6 bases and J 4 bases, leaving 12 bases between the germline ends.